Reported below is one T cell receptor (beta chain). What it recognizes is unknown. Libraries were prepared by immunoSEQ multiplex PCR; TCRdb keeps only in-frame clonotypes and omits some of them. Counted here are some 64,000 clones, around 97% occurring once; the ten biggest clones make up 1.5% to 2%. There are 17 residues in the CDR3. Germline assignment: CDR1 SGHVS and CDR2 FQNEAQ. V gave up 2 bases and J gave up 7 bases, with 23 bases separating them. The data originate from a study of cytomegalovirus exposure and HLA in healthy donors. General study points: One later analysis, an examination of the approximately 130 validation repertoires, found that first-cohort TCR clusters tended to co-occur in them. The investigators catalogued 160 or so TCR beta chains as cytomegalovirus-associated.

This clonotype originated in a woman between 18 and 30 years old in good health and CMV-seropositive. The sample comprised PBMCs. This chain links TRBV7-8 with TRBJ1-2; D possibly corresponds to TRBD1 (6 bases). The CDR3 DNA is TGTGCCAGCAGCTTAAAGGTTTCGACAGGTGGAGCTCCTGGCTACACCTTC. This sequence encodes CASSLKVSTGGAPGYTF. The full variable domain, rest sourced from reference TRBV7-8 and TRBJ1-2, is GAGVSQSPRYKVAKRGQDVALRCDPISGHVSLFWYQQALGQGPEFLTYFQNEAQLDKSGLPSDRFFAERPEGSVSTLKIQRTQQEDSAVYLCASSLKVSTGGAPGYTFGSGTRLTVV.